This T cell receptor (beta chain) was found in a study of CD8+ T cells in alopecia areata. Study in general: Tofacitinib continued for 6 to 18 months and was then withheld for 6 months. Notes on the study in general: While patients received tofacitinib, many expanded lesional clones remained present in scalp and blood. The study found higher clonality in lesional than normal scalp, especially in alopecia totalis/universalis.

Isolated RNA was reverse transcribed into cDNA used as the sequencing template. Data came from immunoSEQ multiplex PCR; TCRdb stores just in-frame clones and leaves some out. The sample has 150,000 to 200,000 clones, about two thirds seen once; the top ten hold approximately 0.91%. As regards this clone: Its antigen remains unknown.

The germline V gene encodes CDR1 SQVTM and CDR2 ANQGSEA. V gave up 4 bases and J gave up 6 bases, with 22 bases separating them. The CDR3 runs 16 residues. Treatment of the sample: oral pan-JAK inhibitor, 5-10 mg twice daily. The sequencing here drew on CD4+ T cells sorted from blood, taken at week 4, from a patient treated with tofacitinib. This chain joins TRBV29-1 and TRBJ2-4; the D gene is possibly TRBD2 (7 bases). The sequence was obtained from a human donor with alopecia areata. CDR3 bases: TGCAGCGTTGCCCCCCGAGGGGGGGGCAGGGGAAACATTCAGTACTTC. This codes for CSVAPRGGGRGNIQYF.